Below are 17 T cell receptor beta chains sequenced from a single sample in a study of monozygotic twins with cystic fibrosis. TCRdb's table, derived via immunoSEQ multiplex PCR, lists solely in-frame clones and lacks some. The sample has tens of thousands of clones, 97% seen once; the top ten hold 0.15%. Sequencing used blood. Receptor source: a girl aged 5-17 years with cystic fibrosis.

The sample holds one count of this clone. V and J are TRBV11-2 and TRBJ2-3; D is uncertain. The CDR3 is 13 residues long. V lost 5 bases and J 6 bases, leaving 12 bases between the germline ends. Germline-derived CDR1 and CDR2 are SGHAT and FQNNGV. The CDR3 sequence: CASSPGPEDTQYF. As DNA, the CDR3 is TGTGCCAGCAGCCCCGGCCCGGAGGATACGCAGTATTTT. Filled out from reference TRBV11-2 and TRBJ2-3, the complete variable domain reads EAGVAQSPRYKIIEKRQSVAFWCNPISGHATLYWYQQILGQGPKLLIQFQNNGVVDDSQLPKDRFSAERLKGVDSTLKIQPAKLEDSAVYLCASSPGPEDTQYFGPGTRLTVL.

Here the CDR3 DNA reads TGCGCCAGCAGCTTGGGGGTAGGGGTCGCGGAGCAGTTCTTC. Translation gives CASSLGVGVAEQFF. This chain connects TRBV5-1 to TRBJ2-1, with a possible D match to TRBD1 (5 bases). Between the trimmed V and J ends, which lost 0 bases and 10 bases, there was a span of 14 bases. Germline V lookup: CDR1 SGHRS, CDR2 YFSETQ. This CDR3 is 14 amino acids long.

V is TRBV7-2 and J is TRBJ1-4; TRBD1 matches at 9 bases. CDR3 length: 17 residues. V dropped 2 bases and J dropped 7; count of bases not matched to a gene: 11. Germline CDR1 and CDR2: SGHTA and FQGNSA. CDR3 protein: CASSLNVAGQGGEKLFF. DNA of the CDR3: TGTGCCAGCAGCTTAAATGTAGCGGGACAGGGCGGTGAAAAACTGTTTTTT.

The chain uses TRBV9 and TRBJ1-2; TRBD1 aligns across 8 bases. The J segment lost 1 base and the V segment lost 4 bases, leaving 12 bases of the junction unmatched. Germline CDR1 reads SGDLS; CDR2 reads YYNGEE. This CDR3 has 17 amino acids. The CDR3 DNA reads TGTGCCAGCAGCCCAAGGGCAGGGACAGGACTTAACTATGGCTACACCTTC. It is translated as CASSPRAGTGLNYGYTF.

The chain recombines TRBV30 with TRBJ1-3, with D possibly being TRBD1 (6 bases). V was clipped by 2 bases and J by 2 bases, with 13 bases between them. The CDR3 has 15 amino acids. The germline CDR1 and CDR2 sequences are GTSNPN and SVGIG (reference sequence). The CDR3 DNA reads as TGTGCCTGGAGTATATTAGGGGGACCTGGAAACACCATATATTTT. Encoded protein: CAWSILGGPGNTIYF.

This clone was observed a single time. The CDR3 spells CASSPLSGGAYVGNTIYF. In nucleotides, the CDR3 is TGTGCCAGCAGCCCCCTTTCTGGGGGGGCCTATGTCGGAAACACCATATATTTT. The genes are TRBV7-6 and TRBJ1-3; possible D gene TRBD1, 6 bases. The germline V and J ends were trimmed by 5 bases and 4 bases, with 24 bases remaining between them. Germline V lookup: CDR1 SGHVS, CDR2 FNYEAQ. This CDR3 is 18 amino acids long. The variable domain in full, with the rest retrieved from reference TRBV7-6 and TRBJ1-3, is GAGVSQSPRYKVTKRGQDVALRCDPISGHVSLYWYRQALGQGPEFLTYFNYEAQQDKSGLPNDRFSAERPEGSISTLTIQRTEQRDSAMYRCASSPLSGGAYVGNTIYFGEGSWLTVV.

V is TRBV5-1 and J is TRBJ1-2; 9 nucleotides line up with TRBD1. V dropped 4 bases and J dropped 8; count of bases not matched to a gene: 12. CDR1 is SGHRS and CDR2 is YFSETQ in the germline V gene. CDR3 length equals 15 residues. Here the CDR3 reads CASSISRDRVEGYTF. Here the CDR3 DNA reads TGCGCCAGCAGCATAAGCCGGGACAGGGTGGAAGGCTACACCTTC.

The chain uses TRBV5-1 and TRBJ2-5; TRBD1 aligns across 11 bases. CDR3 length: 16 residues. Looked up from germline, CDR1 is SGHRS and CDR2 is YFSETQ. J gave up 5 bases and V 2 bases, and 8 bases lay outside the gene matches. CDR3 protein: CASSFKSDRGRETQYF. The CDR3 coding sequence is TGCGCCAGCAGCTTCAAATCGGACAGGGGGCGGGAGACCCAGTACTTC.

This clone has more than one count but fewer than ten. The rearrangement uses TRBV11-2 and TRBJ1-2; the D is unclear. V lost 1 base to trimming and J lost 5 bases, with 8 bases between them. The CDR3 spans 13 residues. The germline V gene encodes CDR1 SGHAT and CDR2 FQNNGV. CDR3 protein: CASSLVSGYGYTF. The CDR3 DNA sequence: TGTGCCAGCAGCTTAGTTTCAGGATATGGCTACACCTTC. The complete variable domain, with remaining parts taken from reference TRBV11-2 and TRBJ1-2, reads EAGVAQSPRYKIIEKRQSVAFWCNPISGHATLYWYQQILGQGPKLLIQFQNNGVVDDSQLPKDRFSAERLKGVDSTLKIQPAKLEDSAVYLCASSLVSGYGYTFGSGTRLTVV.

V and J are TRBV28 and TRBJ1-2, with D possibly being TRBD1 (6 bases). The ends were cut back, 8 bases at V and 4 bases at J, with 23 bases in the middle. The CDR3 is 16 amino acids. The germline CDR1 and CDR2 sequences are MDHEN and SYDVKM. For the CDR3, the DNA is TGTGCCAGCCTACCCGGGACACCACGAAGCGGCTATGGCTACACCTTC. As protein: CASLPGTPRSGYGYTF.

The chain couples TRBV4-3 to TRBJ2-1; D could derive from TRBD1 or TRBD2 (5 bases each). Trimming took off 0 bases at V and 12 bases at J, with 12 bases between the two ends. The germline V gene encodes CDR1 LGHNA and CDR2 YSLEER. This CDR3 is 13 amino acids long. The CDR3 loop reads CASSQEVGVRQFF. The CDR3 DNA is TGCGCCAGCAGCCAAGAGGTGGGGGTCCGGCAGTTCTTC.

This chain uses TRBV6-6 with TRBJ2-7, with 9 nucleotides matching TRBD1. CDR1 is MNHNY and CDR2 is SVGAGI in the germline V gene (reference sequence). CDR3 length: 14 residues. Trimming took 2 bases from V and 2 from J; bases not matched to a gene: 1. In nucleotides, the CDR3 is TGTGCCAGCAGTTACGGGACAGGGCCCTACGAGCAGTACGTC. Translating gives CASSYGTGPYEQYV.

The chain recombines TRBV6-1 with TRBJ1-3, with D hard to call. V was shortened by 3 bases and J by 6 bases, with 18 bases between the two germline ends. The germline CDR1 and CDR2 sequences are MNHNS and SASEGT. There are 16 residues in the CDR3. The DNA of the CDR3 is TGTGCCAGCAGTGACATTGACACCTTACTAGAAAACACCATATATTTT. Translation gives CASSDIDTLLENTIYF.

The rearrangement uses TRBV9 and TRBJ2-7; 12 bases match TRBD2. With 4 bases clipped from V and 4 bases from J, the junction kept 3 bases outside the gene matches. The CDR3 runs to 14 residues. Per the germline V gene, CDR1 is SGDLS and CDR2 is YYNGEE. The chain's CDR3 is CASSTGLAGYEQYF. The CDR3 region has the DNA TGTGCCAGCAGCACAGGACTAGCGGGATACGAGCAGTACTTC.

The CDR3 region has the DNA TGTGCCAGCAGCTTAGGTGCCGGGGAAGGAACTGAAGCTTTCTTT. Its protein is CASSLGAGEGTEAFF. The chain uses TRBV7-2 and TRBJ1-1; no clear D gene. Germline values: CDR1 SGHTA, CDR2 FQGNSA. This CDR3 is 15 amino acids long. Between the trimmed V and J ends, which lost 1 base and 5 bases, there was a span of 14 bases. The entire variable domain, with the rest obtained from reference TRBV7-2 and TRBJ1-1, is as follows: GAGVSQSPSNKVTEKGKDVELRCDPISGHTALYWYRQSLGQGLEFLIYFQGNSAPDKSGLPSDRFSAERTGGSVSTLTIQRTQQEDSAVYLCASSLGAGEGTEAFFGQGTRLTVV.

The CDR3, as DNA: TGCGCCAGCAGCTTGGCCCCGCAGGAGAGGGGCTACGAGCAGTACTTC. This codes for CASSLAPQERGYEQYF. V usage is TRBV5-1 and J usage is TRBJ2-7; TRBD1 or TRBD2 may be the D gene (5 bases each). CDR3 length: 16 amino acids. The ends were cut back, 0 bases at V and 3 bases at J, with 16 bases in the middle. Germline CDR1 reads SGHRS; CDR2 reads YFSETQ.

The gene calls are TRBV21-1 and TRBJ2-1; TRBD2 was called by the table and not checked on the DNA. TRBV21-1 is an annotated pseudogene. CDR3 size: 16 residues. The CDR3 sequence: CASSGSGSGGNNEQFF. In nucleotides, the CDR3 is TGTGCCAGCAGCGGGAGCGGGAGTGGTGGTAACAATGAGCAGTTCTTC.